This entry is about one TCR beta chain. The antigen is not known. The data originate from a study of vaccination and CD4 T cells after COVID-19. Regarding treatment: approximately nine-day PBMC culture with coronavirus spike peptide pools or control peptides (ViraFEST assay). At the Johns Hopkins FTIC core, DNA taken from cultured CD4+ T cells was sequenced by way of the Oncomine TCR Beta short-read assay. TCRdb reprocessed the PCR reads via MiXCR and lists one record per CDR3 protein. The table shows about 7,100 distinct CDR3 sequences, with around three fifths occurring only once. This receptor was obtained from a human donor who had recovered from COVID-19. Sequenced: CD4+ T cells from blood, cultured in vitro.

The CDR3 nucleotides read TGCAGTGCTACCCCAGAATCCAATAGCAATCAGCCCCAGCATTTT. Translation gives CSATPESNSNQPQHF. The chain joins TRBV20-1 to TRBJ1-5; D gene ambiguous. Germline V gene lookup returns CDR1 DFQATT and CDR2 SNEGSKA (reference sequence). The CDR3 has 15 amino acids. V lost 4 bases and J 0 bases, leaving 13 bases between the germline ends.